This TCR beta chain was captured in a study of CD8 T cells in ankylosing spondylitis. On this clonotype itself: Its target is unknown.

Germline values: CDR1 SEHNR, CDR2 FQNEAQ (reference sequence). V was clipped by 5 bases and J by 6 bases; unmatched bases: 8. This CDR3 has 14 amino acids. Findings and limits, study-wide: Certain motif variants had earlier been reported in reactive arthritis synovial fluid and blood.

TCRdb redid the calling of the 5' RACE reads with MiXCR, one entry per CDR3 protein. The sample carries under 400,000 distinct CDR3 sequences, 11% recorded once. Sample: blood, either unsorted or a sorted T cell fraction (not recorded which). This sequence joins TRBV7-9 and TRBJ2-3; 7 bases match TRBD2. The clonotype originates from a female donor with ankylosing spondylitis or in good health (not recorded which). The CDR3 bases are TGTGCCAGCAGCGAAGCGGGACTACTGGATACGCAGTATTTT. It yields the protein CASSEAGLLDTQYF. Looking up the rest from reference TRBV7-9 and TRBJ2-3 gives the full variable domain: DTGVSQNPRHKITKRGQNVTFRCDPISEHNRLYWYRQTLGQGPEFLTYFQNEAQLEKSRLLSDRFSAERPKGSFSTLEIQRTEQGDSAMYLCASSEAGLLDTQYFGPGTRLTVL.